Presented here are 2 T cell receptor beta chains from one specimen sequenced in a study of cytomegalovirus exposure and HLA in healthy donors. PCR used 60 Vbeta primers and 13 Jbeta primers. Sequenced by immunoSEQ multiplex PCR; TCRdb stores in-frame clones only, minus some. The sample lists tens of thousands of clones, about 70% occurring once. Sequenced material: PBMCs. Receptor source: a man aged 35-49 years in good health and CMV-seropositive.

The chain is built from TRBV30 and TRBJ2-2; D may be TRBD2 (5 bases). The germline V gene encodes CDR1 GTSNPN and CDR2 SVGIG (reference sequence). The V end lost 1 base, the J end lost 0 bases, and 9 bases lay between the germline ends. The CDR3 loop spans 15 amino acids. The CDR3 nucleotides are TGTGCCTGGAGTGAAGGACTCCCGAACACCGGGGAGCTGTTTTTT. Translating it yields CAWSEGLPNTGELFF.

The chain links TRBV2 to TRBJ2-1, with D possibly matching TRBD2 (6 bases). Germline V gives CDR1 SNHLY, CDR2 FYNNEI. This CDR3 is built from 16 residues. The V and J ends lost 4 bases and 4 bases respectively, with 17 bases between them. CDR3 DNA sequence: TGTGCCAGCAGTGCACGGGGAGCTGGGGGGTACAATGAGCAGTTCTTC. Translation gives CASSARGAGGYNEQFF. The complete variable domain, with remaining parts taken from reference TRBV2 and TRBJ2-1, reads EPEVTQTPSHQVTQMGQEVILRCVPISNHLYFYWYRQILGQKVEFLVSFYNNEISEKSEIFDDQFSVERPDGSNFTLKIRSTKLEDSAMYFCASSARGAGGYNEQFFGPGTRLTVL.